The clone carrying this TCR beta chain was detected once. Its antigen is as yet unknown. The data stem from a study of cytomegalovirus exposure and HLA in healthy donors. Findings and limits, study-wide: Association of a missense DCLRE1C variant with TCR beta V- and J-gene trimming was reported in a later analysis. Previously analyzed data showed that most TCR beta V segments were productive at a frequency of about 90% or about 30%.

Germline trimming cut 3 bases from V and 8 bases from J; bases unmatched to any gene: 15. Germline lookup yields CDR1 SGHKS and CDR2 YYEKEE (reference sequence). The CDR3 covers 17 residues. Vbeta (60) and Jbeta (13) primers were used in the PCR. Produced via immunoSEQ multiplex PCR; TCRdb's table is partial and in-frame only. The profile shows about 120,000 clones, 80% of them singletons. The clonotype comes from a man younger than 45 in good health and CMV-seronegative. The V call is TRBV5-5, the J call TRBJ2-1, with 9 bases matching TRBD1. Source material: PBMCs. As DNA, the CDR3 is TGTGCCAGCAGCTCCCGCCTTCGGGACAGGGTGATGGATGAGCAGTTCTTC. This codes for CASSSRLRDRVMDEQFF.